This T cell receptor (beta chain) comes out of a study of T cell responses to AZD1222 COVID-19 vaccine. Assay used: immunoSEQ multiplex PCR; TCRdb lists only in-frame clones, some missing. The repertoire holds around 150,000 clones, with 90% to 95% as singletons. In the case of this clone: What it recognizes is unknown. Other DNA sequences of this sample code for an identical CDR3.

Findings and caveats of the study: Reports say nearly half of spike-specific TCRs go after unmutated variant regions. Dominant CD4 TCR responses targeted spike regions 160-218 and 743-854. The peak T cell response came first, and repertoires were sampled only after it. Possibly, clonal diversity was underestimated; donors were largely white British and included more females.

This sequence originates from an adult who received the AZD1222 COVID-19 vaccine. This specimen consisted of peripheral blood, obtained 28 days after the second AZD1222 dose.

The CDR3: CASSLQETQYF. In nucleotides, the CDR3 is TGTGCCAGCTCATTACAAGAGACCCAGTACTTC. V usage is TRBV18 and J usage is TRBJ2-5; no clear D. This CDR3 has 11 amino acids. V lost 5 bases to trimming and J lost 2 bases, with 3 bases between them. CDR1 KGHSH and CDR2 LQKENI come from the germline V gene.